The clone carrying this T cell receptor (beta chain) was seen ten or more times. There were TCR beta CDR3 regions amplified from RNA transcripts. HTBI primers were the set used in a first-round RT-PCR of the TCR CDR3. TCRdb re-analysed the multiplex PCR reads in MiXCR, keeping a single row per CDR3 protein. The sample has around 200,000 distinct CDR3 sequences, approximately 15% seen once. Germline V gives CDR1 SGHAT, CDR2 FQNNGV. V lost 3 bases and J lost 2, with 8 bases in between. The CDR3 extends over 13 amino acids. PBMCs were collected from a roughly 10 ml volume of fresh peripheral blood. This specimen comes from a study of T cells in Graves' hyperthyroidism and ophthalmopathy. At the level of the study: Peripheral blood specimens were obtained at initial diagnosis, prior to any treatment.

Material: blood. This TCR derives from a woman between 45 and 65 years old with Graves' hyperthyroidism. The chain is built from TRBV11-2 and TRBJ2-7; D is perhaps TRBD1 (5 bases). CDR3 sequence reads: CASSLTEPYEQYF. The CDR3 DNA reads as TGTGCCAGCAGCTTGACAGAACCCTACGAGCAGTACTTC.